One T cell receptor beta chain is described in this entry. Germline and junction disagree at one end, which may indicate a read error. The data were obtained in a study of blood T cell repertoires in COVID-19. Germline V gene lookup returns CDR1 MRHNA and CDR2 SNTAGT. CDR3 length: 15 amino acids. TCRdb keeps only in-frame clones here, not all; method: immunoSEQ multiplex PCR. The data show some 250,000 clones, roughly 80% seen once. Sequenced sample: peripheral blood. The chain uses TRBV6-4 and TRBJ2-3, with D unclear. The TCR comes from a woman aged 18-29 years with acute or convalescent COVID-19. CDR3 amino acids: CAGSDSVLGTDTQYF. In nucleotides, the CDR3 is TGTGCCGGCAGTGACTCGGTCCTAGGCACAGATACGCAGTATTTT.